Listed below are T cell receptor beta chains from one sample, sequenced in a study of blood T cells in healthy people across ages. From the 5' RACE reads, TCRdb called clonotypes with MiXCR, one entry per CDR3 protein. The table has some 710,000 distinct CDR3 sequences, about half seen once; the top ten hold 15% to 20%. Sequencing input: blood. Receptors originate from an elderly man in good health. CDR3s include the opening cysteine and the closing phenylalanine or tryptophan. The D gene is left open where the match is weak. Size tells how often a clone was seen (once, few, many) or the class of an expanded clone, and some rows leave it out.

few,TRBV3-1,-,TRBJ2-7,CASSQEASLGNEQYF,TGTGCCAGCAGCCAAGAGGCTAGCTTGGGAAATGAGCAGTACTTC
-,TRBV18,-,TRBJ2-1,CASSTAEGTFYNEQFF,TGTGCCAGCTCTACAGCCGAGGGGACATTTTACAATGAGCAGTTCTTC
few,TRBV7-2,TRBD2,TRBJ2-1,CASTNLAGYNEQFF,TGTGCCAGCACCAATCTAGCGGGATACAATGAGCAGTTCTTC
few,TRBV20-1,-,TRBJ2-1,CSARAARGTPNNEQFF,TGCAGTGCTAGAGCCGCCAGGGGAACGCCGAACAATGAGCAGTTCTTC
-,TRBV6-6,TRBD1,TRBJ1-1,CASSSPGQGANEAFF,TGTGCCAGCAGTTCTCCGGGACAGGGGGCGAATGAAGCTTTCTTT
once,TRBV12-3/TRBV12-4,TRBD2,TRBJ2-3,CASSLKRGGPTTQYF,TGTGCCAGCAGTCTTAAGCGGGGGGGCCCGACTACGCAGTATTTT
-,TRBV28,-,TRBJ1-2,CASSLSRRGIGYTF,TGTGCCAGCAGTTTATCGAGGCGTGGAATTGGCTACACCTTC
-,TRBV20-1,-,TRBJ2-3,CSAYGTAQTQYF,TGCAGTGCTTACGGGACCGCGCAAACGCAGTATTTT
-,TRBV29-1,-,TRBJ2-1,CSVVYNEQFF,TGCAGCGTTGTATACAATGAGCAGTTCTTC
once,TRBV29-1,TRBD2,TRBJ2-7,CSVGADREAYYEQYF,TGCAGCGTTGGGGCTGACCGGGAGGCCTACTACGAGCAGTACTTC
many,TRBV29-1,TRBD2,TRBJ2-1,CSVEGRASGRAASYNEQFF,TGCAGCGTTGAAGGAAGGGCTAGCGGGAGGGCCGCATCCTACAATGAGCAGTTCTTC
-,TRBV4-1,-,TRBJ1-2,CASSSPGGGRGYTF,TGCGCCAGCAGCTCCCCGGGTGGGGGGCGAGGCTACACCTTC
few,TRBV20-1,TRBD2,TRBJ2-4,CSARTMAGGSSSIQYF,TGCAGTGCTCGGACTATGGCGGGAGGGTCGTCGAGCATTCAGTACTTC
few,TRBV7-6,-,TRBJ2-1,CASSPRALGIDEQFF,TGTGCCAGCAGCCCACGTGCCTTGGGGATCGATGAGCAGTTCTTC
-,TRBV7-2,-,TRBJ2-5,CASSVTRSGKTQYF,TGTGCCAGCAGCGTTACGAGGTCGGGAAAGACCCAGTACTTC
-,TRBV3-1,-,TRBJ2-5,CASSQGEMETQYF,TGTGCCAGCAGCCAAGGGGAAATGGAGACCCAGTACTTC
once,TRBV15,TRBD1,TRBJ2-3,CATRPQGVGVTQYF,TGTGCCACCAGACCACAGGGGGTGGGGGTTACGCAGTATTTT
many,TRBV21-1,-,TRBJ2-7,CASISFGGSKEQYF,TGTGCCAGCATCTCGTTTGGCGGGAGTAAAGAGCAGTACTTC
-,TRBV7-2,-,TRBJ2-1,CASSPPRGRVPYNEQFF,TGTGCCAGCAGTCCCCCGAGGGGCAGGGTCCCCTACAATGAGCAGTTCTTC
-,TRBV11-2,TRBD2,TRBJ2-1,CASSLAMTSGRGQFF,TGTGCCAGCAGCTTAGCCATGACTAGCGGGAGAGGGCAGTTCTTC
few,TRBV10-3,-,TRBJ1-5,CAISDVLGGSQPQHF,TGTGCCATCAGTGACGTCCTGGGAGGTAGTCAGCCCCAGCATTTT
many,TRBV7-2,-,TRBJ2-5,CASSLGERGETQYF,TGTGCCAGCAGCTTGGGGGAGAGGGGAGAGACCCAGTACTTC
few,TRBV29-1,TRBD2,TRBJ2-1,CSVAAGAYNEQFF,TGCAGCGTTGCAGCGGGAGCATACAATGAGCAGTTCTTC
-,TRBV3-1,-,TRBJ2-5,CASSRGEAFQETQYF,TGTGCCAGCAGCCGCGGGGAGGCTTTCCAAGAGACCCAGTACTTC
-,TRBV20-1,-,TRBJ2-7,CSARETLYEQYF,TGCAGTGCCAGGGAGACACTCTACGAGCAGTACTTC
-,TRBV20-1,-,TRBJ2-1,CSAVRVLGSTYNEQFF,TGCAGTGCAGTGCGGGTGCTGGGTAGCACCTACAATGAGCAGTTCTTC
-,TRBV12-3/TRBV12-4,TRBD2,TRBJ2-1,CASRETSGRRTNQFF,TGTGCCAGCAGGGAGACTAGCGGGAGGAGGACTAATCAGTTCTTC
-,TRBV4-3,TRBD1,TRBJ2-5,CASSQSWTGHNEQYF,TGCGCCAGCAGCCAATCCTGGACAGGGCACAATGAGCAGTACTTC
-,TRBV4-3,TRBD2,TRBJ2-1,CASSQDIRAGGNEQFF,TGCGCCAGCAGCCAAGATATACGAGCGGGAGGTAATGAGCAGTTCTTC
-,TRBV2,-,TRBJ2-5,CASSPGTREETQYF,TGTGCCAGCAGTCCTGGGACGCGAGAAGAGACCCAGTACTTC
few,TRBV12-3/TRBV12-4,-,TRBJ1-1,CASSLHRTEAFF,TGTGCCAGCAGCCTCCACCGCACTGAAGCTTTCTTT